This T cell receptor beta chain appears in the sequencing data of a study of vaccination effects on CD4 cells after COVID-19. Notes on the study in general: Both infection-induced and vaccine-induced clones contracted markedly at late post-vaccination timepoints.

ViraFEST expansion of antigen-specific CD4+ T cells with viral peptide pools preceded sequencing. Subsequent to roughly 9 days of culture, CD4+ T cells were isolated. Vaccine recipients had no previous SARS-CoV-2 infection; their nucleocapsid antibodies were negative. PBMC cultures contained 1.5 million to 2 million cells per well, approximately 9.2 IU/ml IL-2 and roughly 9.5 ug/ml peptides. Comments on this clone: Antigen specificity is unknown.

Generated by immunoSEQ multiplex PCR, the TCRdb table keeps only in-frame clones and is missing some. The data show some 19,000 clones, with around 70% seen just once and around 28% held by the top ten. The germline V gene has CDR1 SGHAT and CDR2 FQNNGV. There are 15 residues in the CDR3. The V gene lost 1 base and the J gene lost 0 bases, with 4 bases spanning the gap. The TCR originated in a human donor who received a COVID-19 vaccine. V usage is TRBV11-2 and J usage is TRBJ2-6; unclear D gene. Sequences were derived from CD4+ T cells from PBMCs cultured with HCoV-NL63 spike peptides, sampled before COVID-19 vaccination. The CDR3 here is CASSLVLSGANVLTF. As DNA, the CDR3 is TGTGCCAGCAGCTTAGTCCTCTCTGGGGCCAACGTCCTGACTTTC.